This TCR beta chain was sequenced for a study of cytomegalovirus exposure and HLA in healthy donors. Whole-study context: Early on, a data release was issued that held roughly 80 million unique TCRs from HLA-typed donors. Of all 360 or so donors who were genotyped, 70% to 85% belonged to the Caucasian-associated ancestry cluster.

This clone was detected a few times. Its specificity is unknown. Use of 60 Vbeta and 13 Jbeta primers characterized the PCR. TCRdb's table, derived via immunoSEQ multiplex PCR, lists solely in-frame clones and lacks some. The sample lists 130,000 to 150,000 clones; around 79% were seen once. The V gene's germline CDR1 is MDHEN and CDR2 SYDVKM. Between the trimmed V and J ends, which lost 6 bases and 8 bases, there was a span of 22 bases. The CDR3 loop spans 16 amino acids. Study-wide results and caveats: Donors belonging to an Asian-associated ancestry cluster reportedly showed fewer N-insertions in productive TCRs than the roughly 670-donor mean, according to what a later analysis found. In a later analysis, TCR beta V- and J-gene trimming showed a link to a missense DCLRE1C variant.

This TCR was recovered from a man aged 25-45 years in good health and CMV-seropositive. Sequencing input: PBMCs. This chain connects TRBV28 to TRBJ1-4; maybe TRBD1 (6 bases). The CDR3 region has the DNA TGTGCCAGCAGGACCCCGAGGGCAGGGGAAGGAGAAAAACTGTTTTTT. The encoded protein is CASRTPRAGEGEKLFF.